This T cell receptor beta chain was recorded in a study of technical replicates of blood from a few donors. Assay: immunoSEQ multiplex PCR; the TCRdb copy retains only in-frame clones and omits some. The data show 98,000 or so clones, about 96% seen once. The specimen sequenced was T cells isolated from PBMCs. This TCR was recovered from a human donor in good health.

The CDR3 loop reads CASSLIFGEAFF. CDR3 DNA: TGTGCCAGCAGCTTAATCTTCGGGGAAGCTTTCTTT. The gene calls are TRBV5-8 and TRBJ1-1; no clear D gene. Trimming removed 2 bases from V and 8 bases from J, with 10 bases in between. Germline V lookup: CDR1 SGHTS, CDR2 YDEGEE. This CDR3 has 12 amino acids. Based on the CDR3 plus reference TRBV5-8 and TRBJ1-1, the full variable domain is EAGVTQSPTHLIKTRGQQATLRCSPISGHTSVYWYQQALGLGLQFLLWYDEGEERNRGNFPPRFSGRQFPNYSSELNVNALELEDSALYLCASSLIFGEAFFGQGTRLTVV.